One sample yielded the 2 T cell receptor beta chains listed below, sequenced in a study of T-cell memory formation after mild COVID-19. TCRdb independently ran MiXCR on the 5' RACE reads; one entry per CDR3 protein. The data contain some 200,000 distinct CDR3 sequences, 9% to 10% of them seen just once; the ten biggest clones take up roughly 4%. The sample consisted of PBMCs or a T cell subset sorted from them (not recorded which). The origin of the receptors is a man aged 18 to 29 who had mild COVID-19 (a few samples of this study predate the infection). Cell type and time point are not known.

The CDR3 here is CASSSGTGGADTQYF. CDR3 in DNA: TGCGCCAGCAGCTCCGGGACAGGGGGCGCGGATACGCAGTATTTT. The rearrangement uses TRBV5-1 and TRBJ2-3; 12 bases fit TRBD1. V lost 3 bases to trimming and J lost 6 bases; unmatched junction nucleotides: 5. Germline loops: CDR1 SGHRS, CDR2 YFSETQ. This CDR3 contains 15 residues.

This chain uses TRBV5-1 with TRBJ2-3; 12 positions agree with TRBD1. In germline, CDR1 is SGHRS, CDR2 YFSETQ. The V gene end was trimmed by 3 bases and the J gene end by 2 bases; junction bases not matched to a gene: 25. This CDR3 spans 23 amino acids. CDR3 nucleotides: TGCGCCAGCAGCTCTCAGCCGATCGGGACAGGGGGCAGAGGAGCAATCCCCACAGATACGCAGTATTTT. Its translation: CASSSQPIGTGGRGAIPTDTQYF.